Shown below are 20 T cell receptor beta chains from a single sample sequenced in a study of beta chain features in type 1 diabetes. Study observations and caveats: TCRB CDR3s from Type 1 diabetes patients were moderately but significantly shorter in all four CD4+ subsets.

These TCRs are of unknown antigen specificity. The study reverse transcribed the entire isolated RNA, so it sequenced expressed TCRB transcripts. Sequencing used immunoSEQ multiplex PCR; TCRdb keeps in-frame clones, though not all of them. The table lists about 160,000 clones, 6.5% to 10% of them singletons. The specimen sequenced was central memory CD4+ T cells from blood. These receptors were taken from a young woman with type 1 diabetes.

The V and J genes are TRBV7-2 and TRBJ2-1; TRBD2 agrees at 7 bases. Germline CDR1 reads SGHTA; CDR2 reads FQGNSA. This CDR3 is built from 15 residues. Trimming at V came to 1 base and at J to 3 bases, leaving 3 bases not matched to a gene. The CDR3 loop reads CASSLVAGVYNEQFF. CDR3 in DNA: TGTGCCAGCAGCTTAGTGGCGGGAGTCTACAATGAGCAGTTCTTC.

The chain has TRBV2 and TRBJ1-4, with TRBD1 identical over 7 bases. Germline V lookup: CDR1 SNHLY, CDR2 FYNNEI. V was clipped by 6 bases and J by 4 bases; unmatched bases: 5. The CDR3 is made up of 14 amino acids. CDR3 DNA sequence: TGTGCCAGCAGCCCGACAGGGAGTAATGAAAAACTGTTTTTT. Residues: CASSPTGSNEKLFF.

The chain employs TRBV5-1 and TRBJ2-7; D perhaps matches TRBD2 (5 bases). Germline values: CDR1 SGHRS, CDR2 YFSETQ. The CDR3 totals 15 residues. Trimming left V 2 bases short and J 3 bases short, with 15 bases between. The DNA for the CDR3 is TGCGCCAGCAGCTTTAGCGTGACGCAGGTCTACGAGCAGTACTTC. Protein: CASSFSVTQVYEQYF.

J is TRBJ1-1 and V is TRBV27, with D hard to call. V shed 6 bases and J shed 0 bases, with 17 bases lying between them. CDR3 length equals 16 residues. Germline CDR1 reads MNHEY; CDR2 reads SMNVEV (reference sequence). The CDR3 coding sequence is TGTGCCAGCAGGCGTGATCTAGGTCAGCTGAACACTGAAGCTTTCTTT. Translated: CASRRDLGQLNTEAFF.

This clone came up a few times. A junction boundary mismatches the germline segment, possibly from a read error. The chain uses TRBV15 and TRBJ2-1, with 14 bases identical to TRBD2. CDR1 is LNHNV and CDR2 is YYDKDF in the germline V gene (reference sequence). The CDR3 runs 20 residues. The CDR3 DNA reads as TGTGCCACCAGCAGATCCGGGACTAGCGGGAGAGTTGACTCCCACAATGAGCAGTTCTTC. This sequence encodes CATSRSGTSGRVDSHNEQFF. Complete variable domain (other parts from reference TRBV15 and TRBJ2-1): DAMVIQNPRYQVTQFGKPVTLSCSQTLNHNVMYWYQQKSSQAPKLLFHYYDKDFNNEADTPDNFQSRRPNTSFCFLDIRSPGLGDTAMYLCATSRSGTSGRVDSHNEQFFGPGTRLTVL.

The gene calls are TRBV11-2 and TRBJ2-3; weak D call: TRBD2 (6 bases). CDR1 SGHAT and CDR2 FQNNGV come from the germline V gene. The ends were cut back, 4 bases at V and 4 bases at J, with 21 bases in the middle. The CDR3 is 17 residues long. CDR3 in DNA: TGTGCCAGCAGCTCGGGGGAAAAGACCACTTCATCAGATACGCAGTATTTT. It yields the protein CASSSGEKTTSSDTQYF. Complete variable domain (other parts from reference TRBV11-2 and TRBJ2-3): EAGVAQSPRYKIIEKRQSVAFWCNPISGHATLYWYQQILGQGPKLLIQFQNNGVVDDSQLPKDRFSAERLKGVDSTLKIQPAKLEDSAVYLCASSSGEKTTSSDTQYFGPGTRLTVL.

The V and J genes are TRBV10-3 and TRBJ2-1; TRBD1 agrees at 8 bases. This CDR3 comprises 16 residues. Germline CDR1 is ENHRY and CDR2 is SYGVKD. V lost 4 bases, J lost 7 bases, and 12 bases stayed unmatched. The CDR3 region has the DNA TGTGCCATCAGTGCTTGGAGAACAGGGGGTGGGAATGAGCAGTTCTTC. Its protein product is CAISAWRTGGGNEQFF.

This clone was detected only a few times. The chain carries TRBV2 and TRBJ2-5; D is uncertain. CDR1 and CDR2 from the germline V gene are SNHLY and FYNNEI. There are 11 residues in the CDR3. Trimming shortened V by 8 bases and J by 1 base, and 5 bases separated the two germline ends. CDR3 protein: CASVSQETQYF. The DNA of the CDR3 is TGTGCCAGCGTTAGCCAAGAGACCCAGTACTTC.

There are a few counts of this clone. V gene TRBV4-3 combines with J gene TRBJ1-5; D gene unclear. The ends were cut back, 0 bases at V and 9 bases at J, with 12 bases in the middle. Looked up from germline, CDR1 is LGHNA and CDR2 is YSLEER. CDR3 length equals 14 residues. The CDR3 DNA is TGCGCCAGCAGCCAAGATAGGCCCACGGGGCCCCAGCATTTT. Translation gives CASSQDRPTGPQHF.

The chain is built from TRBV10-2 and TRBJ2-1; D is undetermined. This CDR3 comprises 12 residues. Germline CDR1 WSHSY, CDR2 SAAADI. V shed 3 bases and J shed 6 bases, with 6 bases lying between them. The CDR3: CASSDSANEQFF. For the CDR3, the DNA is TGCGCCAGCAGTGACAGCGCCAATGAGCAGTTCTTC.

The table lists this clone with a few counts. V usage is TRBV29-1 and J usage is TRBJ2-3; no reliable D call. The CDR3 has 13 amino acids. Germline assignment: CDR1 SQVTM and CDR2 ANQGSEA. V gave up 1 base and J gave up 6 bases, with 11 bases separating them. The CDR3 region is CSVEVHVQDTQYF. The DNA for the CDR3 is TGCAGCGTTGAAGTGCACGTTCAGGATACGCAGTATTTT.

J is TRBJ2-5 and V is TRBV7-8; the D gene is possibly TRBD2 (5 bases). The CDR3 runs to 15 residues. V dropped 5 bases and J dropped 6 bases, with 19 bases sitting between them. Germline V CDR1 and CDR2: SGHVS, FQNEAQ. The CDR3 DNA follows: TGTGCCAGCAGCCGCGGTAGGGAGTTCGGGCAGACCCAGTACTTC. Residues: CASSRGREFGQTQYF. The whole variable domain, filled in from reference TRBV7-8 and TRBJ2-5, reads GAGVSQSPRYKVAKRGQDVALRCDPISGHVSLFWYQQALGQGPEFLTYFQNEAQLDKSGLPSDRFFAERPEGSVSTLKIQRTQQEDSAVYLCASSRGREFGQTQYFGPGTRLLVL.

This clone occurred a few times. This sequence joins TRBV7-3 and TRBJ2-7, with D perhaps TRBD1 (6 bases). The germline V gene has CDR1 SGHTA and CDR2 FQGTGA. The CDR3 runs to 13 residues. The V and J ends lost 2 bases and 3 bases respectively, with 8 bases between them. This CDR3 reads CASSLDRSYEQYF. The CDR3 nucleotides are TGTGCCAGCAGCTTAGACAGGAGCTACGAGCAGTACTTC. Using reference TRBV7-3 and TRBJ2-7 for the parts outside the CDR3, the full variable domain is GAGVSQTPSNKVTEKGKYVELRCDPISGHTALYWYRQSLGQGPEFLIYFQGTGAADDSGLPNDRFFAVRPEGSVSTLKIQRTERGDSAVYLCASSLDRSYEQYFGPGTRLTVT.

This clone appeared a few times. This chain's CDR3 is CAWSASGGSTDTQYF. CDR3 DNA sequence: TGTGCCTGGAGTGCGAGCGGAGGCAGCACAGATACGCAGTATTTT. This sequence joins TRBV30 and TRBJ2-3; D possibly corresponds to TRBD2 (5 bases). V was clipped by 1 base and J by 0 bases, with 11 bases between them. The CDR3 loop spans 15 amino acids. The V gene's germline CDR1 is GTSNPN and CDR2 SVGIG (reference sequence).

This clone showed up just a few times. The V call is TRBV6-6, the J call TRBJ2-3, with 9 bases matching TRBD1. Germline V gene lookup returns CDR1 MNHNY and CDR2 SVGAGI (reference sequence). The V gene end was trimmed by 6 bases and the J gene end by 1 base; junction bases not matched to a gene: 2. The CDR3 has 14 residues. In DNA, the CDR3 is TGTGCCAGCAGACGGGACAGGGGCACAGATACGCAGTATTTT. Protein product: CASRRDRGTDTQYF.

This sequence joins TRBV7-6 and TRBJ2-3; TRBD2 matches 7 bases. The CDR3 totals 14 residues. Germline V lookup: CDR1 SGHVS, CDR2 FNYEAQ. The trim removed 5 bases at V and 2 bases at J, leaving 4 bases unmatched. As DNA, the CDR3 is TGTGCCAGCAGCACCCGGGACTACACAGATACGCAGTATTTT. It encodes CASSTRDYTDTQYF.

The CDR3 is CASSLGAGGSPLHF. CDR3 in DNA: TGTGCCAGCAGCTTAGGGGCGGGTGGTTCACCCCTCCACTTT. The chain has TRBV11-2 and TRBJ1-6; no clear D. The CDR3 runs to 14 residues. Germline CDR1 SGHAT, CDR2 FQNNGV. The V gene lost 1 base and the J gene lost 9 bases, with 10 bases spanning the gap.

The chain employs TRBV7-3 and TRBJ2-7, with D tentatively TRBD2 (5 bases). This CDR3 region has 15 residues. Germline CDR1 reads SGHTA; CDR2 reads FQGTGA. Trimming left V 0 bases short and J 3 bases short, with 12 bases between. The CDR3 spells CASSLTRGSLYEQYF. The CDR3, as DNA: TGTGCCAGCAGCTTAACTCGGGGTTCCCTCTACGAGCAGTACTTC. Using reference TRBV7-3 and TRBJ2-7 for the parts outside the CDR3, the full variable domain is GAGVSQTPSNKVTEKGKYVELRCDPISGHTALYWYRQSLGQGPEFLIYFQGTGAADDSGLPNDRFFAVRPEGSVSTLKIQRTERGDSAVYLCASSLTRGSLYEQYFGPGTRLTVT.

A word on this clone: This sample also contains other DNA sequences that code for the same CDR3. CDR3: CASSYSGGTSTDTQYF. CDR3 nucleotide sequence: TGTGCCAGCAGTTACTCCGGCGGAACTAGCACAGATACGCAGTATTTT. This chain joins TRBV6-5 and TRBJ2-3; D unresolved. This CDR3 is built from 16 residues. V lost 0 bases to trimming and J lost 0 bases, with 10 bases between them. CDR1 is MNHEY and CDR2 is SVGAGI in the germline V gene.

This clone has a handful of counts. V and J are TRBV7-2 and TRBJ2-4; maybe TRBD2 (6 bases). Trimming cost V 8 bases and J 9 bases, with 14 bases left between them. CDR1 SGHTA and CDR2 FQGNSA come from the germline V gene. The CDR3 length is 12 residues. CDR3 protein: CASGGRGVIQYF. The CDR3 region has the DNA TGTGCCAGCGGCGGGCGGGGCGTCATTCAGTACTTC. Full variable domain (outside the CDR3, taken from reference TRBV7-2 and TRBJ2-4): GAGVSQSPSNKVTEKGKDVELRCDPISGHTALYWYRQSLGQGLEFLIYFQGNSAPDKSGLPSDRFSAERTGGSVSTLTIQRTQQEDSAVYLCASGGRGVIQYFGAGTRLSVL.